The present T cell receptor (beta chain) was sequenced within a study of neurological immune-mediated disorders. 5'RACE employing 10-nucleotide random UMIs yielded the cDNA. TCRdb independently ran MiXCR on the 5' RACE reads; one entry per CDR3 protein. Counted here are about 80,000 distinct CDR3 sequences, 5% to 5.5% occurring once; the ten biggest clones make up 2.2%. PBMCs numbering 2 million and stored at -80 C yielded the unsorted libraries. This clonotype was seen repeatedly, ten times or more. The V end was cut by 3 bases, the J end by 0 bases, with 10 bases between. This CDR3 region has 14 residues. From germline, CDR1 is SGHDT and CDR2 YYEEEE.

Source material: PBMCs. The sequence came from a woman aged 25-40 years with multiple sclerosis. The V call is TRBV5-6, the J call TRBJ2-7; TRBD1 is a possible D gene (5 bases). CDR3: CASSSSDSSYEQYV. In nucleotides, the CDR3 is TGTGCCAGCAGCTCTTCCGACAGCTCCTACGAGCAGTACGTC.